The 17 T cell receptor beta chains reported below all come from one sample, sequenced in a study of neurological immune-mediated disorders. TCRdb re-called the 5' RACE reads with MiXCR, one entry per CDR3 protein. The table shows 45,000 to 65,000 distinct CDR3 sequences, with approximately 3.3% occurring only once. Sequencing used PBMCs. These receptors were obtained from a man between 40 and 49 years old with multiple sclerosis.

This clonotype was recorded at least ten times. This chain joins TRBV5-1 and TRBJ2-2, with 12 nucleotides matching TRBD1. Per germline, CDR1 SGHRS and CDR2 YFSETQ. CDR3 length equals 14 residues. The trim removed 9 bases at V and 6 bases at J, leaving 6 bases unmatched. CDR3 in DNA: TGCGCCAAAAACCGGGACAGGGGGCCCGGGGAGCTGTTTTTT. This gives the protein CAKNRDRGPGELFF.

Many counts were recorded for this clonotype. The CDR3 loop is CASSPSVNRNQPQHF. The DNA of the CDR3 is TGTGCCAGCAGCCCGTCGGTGAACCGAAATCAGCCCCAGCATTTT. The rearrangement uses TRBV12-3 or TRBV12-4 and TRBJ1-5; D call uncertain. CDR3 length: 15 amino acids. Trimming removed 6 bases at V and 4 bases at J, with 16 bases between.

This clonotype has ten or more counts. The chain uses TRBV12-3 or TRBV12-4 and TRBJ1-6, with unresolved D. The V gene lost 3 bases and the J gene lost 11 bases, with 8 bases spanning the gap. This CDR3 has 12 residues. CDR3 protein: CASSFSAPPLHF. In DNA form, the CDR3 reads TGTGCCAGCAGTTTTTCGGCGCCACCCCTCCACTTT.

This clonotype was recorded at least ten times. The chain carries TRBV5-1 and TRBJ2-2; no firm D call. Trimming removed 1 base from V and 2 bases from J, with 9 bases in between. The CDR3 loop spans 15 amino acids. Germline CDR1 is SGHRS and CDR2 is YFSETQ. In DNA form, the CDR3 reads TGCGCCAGCAGCTTGTCGGCAGTAAACACCGGGGAGCTGTTTTTT. Amino acids: CASSLSAVNTGELFF.

This clonotype was recorded many times. One junction end does not reproduce the germline sequence, and a read error may be involved. This chain joins TRBV20-1 and TRBJ1-5; the D is unclear. Germline V CDR1 and CDR2: DFQATT, SNEGSKA (reference sequence). The CDR3 length is 13 residues. The CDR3 sequence: CSASPSGNQPQNF. CDR3 DNA sequence: TGCAGTGCTAGCCCTAGTGGCAATCAGCCCCAGAATTTT.

This clonotype was seen at least ten times. J is TRBJ2-5 and V is TRBV18; D might be TRBD1 (5 bases). This CDR3 has 12 amino acids. V gave up 4 bases and J gave up 2 bases, with 5 bases separating them. Germline V gives CDR1 KGHSH, CDR2 LQKENI. The CDR3 is CASSQGQETQYF. CDR3 DNA: TGTGCCAGCTCACAGGGGCAAGAGACCCAGTACTTC. Full variable domain (remainder filled in from reference TRBV18 and TRBJ2-5): NAGVMQNPRHLVRRRGQEARLRCSPMKGHSHVYWYRQLPEEGLKFMVYLQKENIIDESGMPKERFSAEFPKEGPSILRIQQVVRGDSAAYFCASSQGQETQYFGPGTRLLVL.

There are many counts of this clonotype. The chain has TRBV6-4 and TRBJ2-1; D could derive from TRBD1 or TRBD2 (5 bases each). Deletions cut 7 bases from V and 4 bases from J, with 14 bases between. This CDR3 has 14 residues. Germline V lookup: CDR1 MRHNA, CDR2 SNTAGT. CDR3: CASKDGAVYNEQFF. The CDR3 DNA sequence: TGTGCCAGCAAAGACGGGGCAGTTTACAATGAGCAGTTCTTC.

At least ten counts were recorded for this clonotype. The chain couples TRBV7-9 to TRBJ1-6; D might be TRBD1 (6 bases). The germline V gene encodes CDR1 SEHNR and CDR2 FQNEAQ (reference sequence). The CDR3 length is 13 residues. The V end lost 6 bases, the J end lost 5 bases, and 8 bases lay between the germline ends. CDR3 sequence: CASRDRDNSPLHF. In DNA form, the CDR3 reads TGTGCCAGCAGGGACAGAGATAATTCACCCCTCCACTTT.

In its sample, this clonotype was seen many times. The conserved closing phenylalanine or tryptophan is absent in this CDR3, likely reflecting a read error. The chain employs TRBV7-6 and TRBJ2-7, with D unresolved. Trimming removed 1 base from V and 3 bases from J, with 10 bases in between. CDR1 and CDR2 (germline): SGHVS, FNYEAQ. The CDR3 consists of 14 residues. This CDR3 reads CASSLGHLLYEQYN. DNA of the CDR3: TGTGCCAGCAGCTTAGGCCACCTACTCTACGAGCAGTACAAC.

This clonotype was seen at least ten times. The chain links TRBV6-4 to TRBJ1-5, with 7 bases aligning to TRBD1. Germline V gene lookup returns CDR1 MRHNA and CDR2 SNTAGT. Unmatched junction bases numbered 6, after V lost 7 bases and J lost 0 bases. The CDR3 contains 15 residues. CDR3 amino acids: CASIGTAYSNQPQHF. The CDR3 DNA sequence: TGTGCCAGCATTGGGACAGCATATAGCAATCAGCCCCAGCATTTT.

This clonotype occurred many times. The V gene is TRBV5-1, the J gene TRBJ2-7, with 12 bases lining up with TRBD1. V was pared by 4 bases and J by 5 bases, with 10 bases of the junction left unmatched. This CDR3 is built from 16 residues. Germline CDR1 is SGHRS and CDR2 is YFSETQ. The CDR3: CASSRSWDRGPHEQYF. The CDR3, as DNA: TGCGCCAGCAGCCGGAGCTGGGACAGGGGGCCCCACGAGCAGTACTTC.

This clonotype was seen ten or more times. This chain connects TRBV12-3 or TRBV12-4 to TRBJ1-3; D unclear. The ends were cut back, 3 bases at V and 0 bases at J, with 9 bases in the middle. The CDR3 is made up of 15 amino acids. The CDR3 sequence is CASSLQALSGNTIYF. The DNA of the CDR3 is TGTGCCAGCAGTTTGCAAGCTCTCTCTGGAAACACCATATATTTT.

This clonotype came up many times. The chain couples TRBV9 to TRBJ2-3, with 9 bases fitting TRBD2. V lost 0 bases, J lost 5 bases, and 7 bases stayed unmatched. In germline, CDR1 is SGDLS, CDR2 YYNGEE. CDR3 length: 16 amino acids. The CDR3 DNA sequence: TGTGCCAGCAGCGTAGACAGCGGGGGGCTCCTAGATACGCAGTATTTT. As protein: CASSVDSGGLLDTQYF.

This clonotype was counted ten times or more. The V and J genes are TRBV20-1 and TRBJ2-3, with D possibly being TRBD1 (6 bases). CDR1 DFQATT and CDR2 SNEGSKA come from the germline V gene (reference sequence). The CDR3 is 14 residues long. V was trimmed by 3 bases and J by 0 bases, leaving 10 bases between them. The CDR3 reads CSARIRGSTDTQYF. CDR3 nucleotides: TGCAGTGCTAGGATCAGGGGAAGCACAGATACGCAGTATTTT.

This clonotype showed up many times. The gene calls are TRBV5-1 and TRBJ2-7, with TRBD1 as a possible D gene (6 bases). The CDR3 consists of 15 residues. Germline lookup yields CDR1 SGHRS and CDR2 YFSETQ. The V end lost 4 bases, the J end lost 7 bases, and 21 bases lay between the germline ends. CDR3 amino acids: CASSPLGGSGEEQYF. The CDR3 nucleotides read TGCGCCAGCAGCCCCCTCGGCGGGTCAGGGGAGGAGCAGTACTTC.

In its sample, this clonotype was seen many times. This chain connects TRBV20-1 to TRBJ1-3; D gene uncertain. CDR1 and CDR2 (germline): DFQATT, SNEGSKA (reference sequence). The V end lost 2 bases, the J end lost 1 base, and 21 bases lay between the germline ends. This CDR3 is 18 amino acids long. Here the CDR3 reads CSARPSPRIVWSGNTIYF. CDR3 bases: TGCAGTGCTAGACCATCCCCCCGGATTGTCTGGTCTGGAAACACCATATATTTT.

Ten or more counts support this clonotype. CDR3 amino acids: CASSPPRTGWASGDSYEQYF. The CDR3 DNA follows: TGTGCCAGCAGCCCCCCGCGGACAGGGTGGGCCAGCGGGGACTCCTACGAGCAGTACTTC. This chain links TRBV7-9 with TRBJ2-7; TRBD1 is a possible D gene (8 bases). The V gene lost 5 bases and the J gene lost 0 bases, with 29 bases spanning the gap. CDR3 length: 20 residues. Germline-derived CDR1 and CDR2 are SEHNR and FQNEAQ (reference sequence). The whole variable domain, filled in from reference TRBV7-9 and TRBJ2-7, reads DTGVSQNPRHKITKRGQNVTFRCDPISEHNRLYWYRQTLGQGPEFLTYFQNEAQLEKSRLLSDRFSAERPKGSFSTLEIQRTEQGDSAMYLCASSPPRTGWASGDSYEQYFGPGTRLTVT.